One T cell receptor (beta chain) is described in this entry. This record comes from a study of control samples from healthy donors and cancer patients. The table came from immunoSEQ multiplex PCR; TCRdb's copy has only in-frame clones and leaves some out. The sample lists about 53,000 clones; approximately 90% were seen once. The sequence was collected from a man aged 55-75 years with head and neck cancer. The sequenced sample was PBMCs.

The CDR3 bases are TGTGCCAGCAGCCGGACTGCTTTCACTGAAGCTTTCTTT. The encoded protein is CASSRTAFTEAFF. The chain couples TRBV6-5 to TRBJ1-1; unclear D gene. CDR3 length equals 13 residues. The germline gives CDR1 MNHEY, CDR2 SVGAGI. The ends were cut back, 6 bases at V and 4 bases at J, with 12 bases in the middle.